The 29 T cell receptor beta chains presented below share a single source sample, sequenced in a study of T cells in Graves' hyperthyroidism and ophthalmopathy. RNA transcripts gave rise to amplified TCR beta CDR3 regions. The TCR CDR3 first-round RT-PCR relied on the HTBI primer set. TCRdb redid the calling of the multiplex PCR reads with MiXCR, one entry per CDR3 protein. The sample has approximately 690,000 distinct CDR3 sequences, around 15% seen once. Sequenced input: blood. These receptors all come from a woman between 45 and 60 years old with Graves' ophthalmopathy.

This clonotype was seen ten or more times. The rearrangement joins TRBV24-1 to TRBJ2-1; 10 nucleotides agree with TRBD2. This CDR3 is built from 15 residues. CDR1 is KGHDR, CDR2 SFDVKD, per germline. J lost 7 bases, V lost 4 bases, and 6 bases had no gene match. The CDR3 nucleotides are TGTGCCACCAGTGAAAGCGGGAGGGCCGGTAATGAGCAGTTCTTC. Translating gives CATSESGRAGNEQFF.

This clonotype was detected many times. This chain joins TRBV5-1 and TRBJ2-2, with unresolved D. The germline V gene has CDR1 SGHRS and CDR2 YFSETQ. V lost 0 bases and J 4 bases, leaving 13 bases between the germline ends. The CDR3 spans 16 residues. The CDR3 DNA is TGCGCCAGCAGCTTGGATGTTAGTTTGGGCACCGGGGAGCTGTTTTTT. Translation: CASSLDVSLGTGELFF.

For the CDR3, the DNA is TGTGCCAGCAGCCGAAGGGGACGAGCTAATGAAAAACTGTTTTTT. This codes for CASSRRGRANEKLFF. This chain connects TRBV13 to TRBJ1-4; D perhaps matches TRBD1 (5 bases). The length of the CDR3 is 15 residues. The V end was cut by 5 bases, the J end by 3 bases, with 13 bases between. Per the germline V gene, CDR1 is PRHDT and CDR2 is FYEKMQ (reference sequence).

This clonotype was counted at least ten times. The genes are TRBV29-1 and TRBJ2-5, with D perhaps TRBD1 (6 bases). CDR1 is SQVTM and CDR2 is ANQGSEA in the germline V gene. The CDR3 consists of 15 residues. The V end was cut by 4 bases, the J end by 1 base, with 16 bases between. CDR3 residues: CSVVGGGHLQETQYF. The DNA for the CDR3 is TGCAGCGTTGTGGGTGGGGGACACCTCCAAGAGACCCAGTACTTC. Full variable domain (missing parts from reference TRBV29-1 and TRBJ2-5): SAVISQKPSRDICQRGTSLTIQCQVDSQVTMMFWYRQQPGQSLTLIATANQGSEATYESGFVIDKFPISRPNLTFSTLTVSNMSPEDSSIYLCSVVGGGHLQETQYFGPGTRLLVL.

This clonotype was seen repeatedly, ten times or more. The chain links TRBV29-1 to TRBJ2-1, with 11 bases identical to TRBD2. The CDR3 sequence is 16 residues long. The V gene's germline CDR1 is SQVTM and CDR2 ANQGSEA. V shed 2 bases and J 4 bases; nucleotides not matched to a gene: 7. DNA for the CDR3: TGCAGCGTTGAATCCCCTAGCGGGAGGCGGTACAATGAGCAGTTCTTC. The encoded protein is CSVESPSGRRYNEQFF.

This clonotype was counted at least ten times. The chain links TRBV7-2 to TRBJ1-2, with D maybe TRBD1 (6 bases). The CDR3 is 15 residues long. Germline V gene sequence: CDR1 SGHTA, CDR2 FQGNSA. Trimming took off 0 bases at V and 5 bases at J, with 13 bases between the two ends. The CDR3 sequence: CASSLAPGRGYGYTF. The CDR3 nucleotides are TGTGCCAGCAGCTTAGCCCCGGGGAGGGGGTATGGCTACACCTTC.

V is TRBV7-9 and J is TRBJ2-5; D possibly corresponds to TRBD2 (5 bases). Trimming cost V 0 bases and J 5 bases, with 19 bases left between them. The germline V gene encodes CDR1 SEHNR and CDR2 FQNEAQ (reference sequence). This CDR3 is built from 17 residues. DNA for the CDR3: TGTGCCAGCAGCTTAGCGGGAGAAGCGAAGGTTGCGGAGACCCAGTACTTC. Translation gives CASSLAGEAKVAETQYF.

On this clonotype: A read error is likely, as this CDR3 ends without the conserved phenylalanine or tryptophan. V gene TRBV10-3 combines with J gene TRBJ2-7; the match to TRBD1 covers 7 bases. CDR1 ENHRY and CDR2 SYGVKD come from the germline V gene. J gave up 2 bases and V 6 bases, and 7 bases lay outside the gene matches. The CDR3 totals 14 residues. The CDR3 nucleotides read TGTGCCATCAGGGAACAGGGGACGGCCTACGAGCAGTACCTC. Amino acids: CAIREQGTAYEQYL.

The genes are TRBV28 and TRBJ2-5; 12 bases line up with TRBD2. CDR1 MDHEN and CDR2 SYDVKM come from the germline V gene. The CDR3 has 13 amino acids. The J segment lost 13 bases and the V segment lost 3 bases, leaving 6 bases of the junction unmatched. DNA of the CDR3: TGTGCCAGCAGTTTTCCGACTAGCGGGAGACGGTACTTC. The encoded protein is CASSFPTSGRRYF.

This clonotype was counted once. The chain has TRBV28 and TRBJ2-5; 12 bases match TRBD2. J gave up 5 bases and V 6 bases, and 10 bases lay outside the gene matches. The germline V gene encodes CDR1 MDHEN and CDR2 SYDVKM. This CDR3 region has 16 residues. In DNA, the CDR3 is TGTGCCAGCAGACTCCTAGCGGGAGGGCGAATTGAGACCCAGTACTTC. It is translated as CASRLLAGGRIETQYF. The full variable domain, with the rest looked up from reference TRBV28 and TRBJ2-5, is DVKVTQSSRYLVKRTGEKVFLECVQDMDHENMFWYRQDPGLGLRLIYFSYDVKMKEKGDIPEGYSVSREKKERFSLILESASTNQTSMYLCASRLLAGGRIETQYFGPGTRLLVL.

This clonotype was detected many times. The rearrangement joins TRBV7-8 to TRBJ2-1, with a tentative D call TRBD1 (6 bases). Trimming left V 2 bases short and J 5 bases short, with 13 bases between. The CDR3 length is 15 residues. CDR1 and CDR2 from the germline V gene are SGHVS and FQNEAQ. This chain's CDR3 is CASSLRTGNHNEQFF. The CDR3 nucleotides read TGTGCCAGCAGCTTACGAACAGGGAACCACAATGAGCAGTTCTTC.

This clonotype occurred a few times. The chain couples TRBV4-2 to TRBJ1-2; 8 positions agree with TRBD1. Germline trimming cut 4 bases from V and 9 bases from J; bases unmatched to any gene: 13. This CDR3 comprises 15 residues. CDR1 is LGHNA and CDR2 is YNFKEQ in the germline V gene. The CDR3 nucleotides read TGTGCCAGCAGCCCCGGTTCGGACAGGGTTTTAAGCTACACCTTC. This gives the protein CASSPGSDRVLSYTF.

The chain combines TRBV6-6 with TRBJ2-1; D is ambiguous. The V gene's germline CDR1 is MNHNY and CDR2 SVGAGI (reference sequence). The CDR3 has 12 amino acids. V was pared by 2 bases and J by 9 bases, with 8 bases between. The DNA of the CDR3 is TGTGCCAGCAGTTACGGAAATACTGAGCAGTTCTTC. Translated: CASSYGNTEQFF.

This clonotype was recorded only once. The CDR3 loop is CSAAGIRGTDTQYF. In DNA form, the CDR3 reads TGCAGTGCTGCCGGGATCAGGGGTACAGATACGCAGTATTTT. This chain links TRBV20-1 with TRBJ2-3; D perhaps matches TRBD1 (6 bases). Germline CDR1 is DFQATT and CDR2 is SNEGSKA (reference sequence). The CDR3 extends over 14 amino acids. The V end lost 5 bases, the J end lost 3 bases, and 15 bases lay between the germline ends.

This clonotype has a count of ten or more. The V gene is TRBV28, the J gene TRBJ2-1, with 11 positions matching TRBD1. Germline values: CDR1 MDHEN, CDR2 SYDVKM. Losses at the gene ends were 11 bases for V and 9 bases for J; bases not matched to a gene: 12. This CDR3 has 14 amino acids. CDR3 sequence reads: CAGSGTGGTSEQFF. CDR3 DNA: TGTGCCGGCTCCGGGACAGGGGGTACTAGTGAGCAGTTCTTC.

The chain recombines TRBV5-5 with TRBJ2-7; D may correspond to TRBD1 or TRBD2 (5 bases each). V dropped 3 bases and J dropped 0 bases, with 10 bases sitting between them. This CDR3 spans 14 amino acids. Germline CDR1 SGHKS, CDR2 YYEKEE (reference sequence). The DNA for the CDR3 is TGTGCCAGCAGCTCGGGACGGTACTCCTACGAGCAGTACTTC. Amino acids: CASSSGRYSYEQYF.

This clonotype was seen repeatedly, ten times or more. The rearrangement uses TRBV4-3 and TRBJ2-1; 8 bases fit TRBD1. V was pared by 2 bases and J by 4 bases, with 7 bases of the junction left unmatched. In germline, CDR1 is LGHNA, CDR2 YSLEER. The CDR3 contains 16 residues. CDR3 protein: CASSQSDRGFYNEQFF. The CDR3 coding sequence is TGCGCCAGCAGCCAATCCGACAGGGGTTTTTACAATGAGCAGTTCTTC.

The chain links TRBV18 to TRBJ2-1; a weak D match, TRBD2 (5 bases). Germline V gene data show CDR1 as KGHSH and CDR2 as LQKENI. Trimming shortened V by 2 bases and J by 6 bases, and 17 bases separated the two germline ends. CDR3 length equals 16 residues. The CDR3 region is CASSPIAPPKVNEQFF. CDR3 bases: TGTGCCAGCTCACCAATAGCGCCTCCAAAAGTCAATGAGCAGTTCTTC. The variable domain in full, with the rest retrieved from reference TRBV18 and TRBJ2-1, is NAGVMQNPRHLVRRRGQEARLRCSPMKGHSHVYWYRQLPEEGLKFMVYLQKENIIDESGMPKERFSAEFPKEGPSILRIQQVVRGDSAAYFCASSPIAPPKVNEQFFGPGTRLTVL.

This clonotype was seen ten or more times. The chain links TRBV9 to TRBJ2-1, with D possibly matching TRBD2 (6 bases). The CDR3 consists of 14 residues. V was cut by 0 bases and J by 9 bases, with 13 bases left in between. Looked up from germline, CDR1 is SGDLS and CDR2 is YYNGEE. CDR3 sequence: CASSVAVGGSEQFF. DNA for the CDR3: TGTGCCAGCAGCGTAGCTGTGGGGGGAAGTGAGCAGTTCTTC.

This clonotype has more than one count but fewer than ten. This chain joins TRBV7-2 and TRBJ2-6; D not certain. Germline CDR1 and CDR2: SGHTA and FQGNSA. This CDR3 comprises 15 residues. V lost 10 bases and J lost 0, with 13 bases in between. In DNA form, the CDR3 reads TGTGCCAAGACGTACATTGGCTCTGGGGCCAACGTCCTGACTTTC. This encodes CAKTYIGSGANVLTF.

This clonotype has at least ten counts. Here the CDR3 DNA reads TGTGCCTGGACCGCGGACAGGTACTATGGCTACACCTTC. It codes for CAWTADRYYGYTF. The rearrangement uses TRBV30 and TRBJ1-2, with TRBD1 identical over 7 bases. This CDR3 comprises 13 residues. CDR1 is GTSNPN and CDR2 is SVGIG in the germline V gene (reference sequence). J lost 3 bases, V lost 4 bases, and 5 bases had no gene match.

Many counts were recorded for this clonotype. This chain joins TRBV12-3 or TRBV12-4 and TRBJ1-4; perhaps TRBD1 as D (5 bases). The CDR3 consists of 14 residues. The V gene lost 3 bases and the J gene lost 5 bases, with 10 bases spanning the gap. The DNA for the CDR3 is TGTGCCAGCAGTTTTCAGGGTTCGAATGAAAAACTGTTTTTT. This sequence encodes CASSFQGSNEKLFF.

The gene calls are TRBV6-4 and TRBJ2-5; TRBD2 aligns across 10 bases. CDR1 is MRHNA, CDR2 SNTAGT, per germline. The trim removed 0 bases at V and 5 bases at J, leaving 6 bases unmatched. CDR3 length equals 16 residues. The CDR3 DNA sequence: TGTGCCAGCAGTGACTCGGCTAGCGGGAGTTGGGAGACCCAGTACTTC. Translating it yields CASSDSASGSWETQYF.

V usage is TRBV9 and J usage is TRBJ2-1; TRBD2 aligns across 8 bases. This CDR3 is 16 amino acids long. Germline V gives CDR1 SGDLS, CDR2 YYNGEE. The trim removed 4 bases at V and 0 bases at J, leaving 6 bases unmatched. CDR3 in amino acids: CASSPGSGSSYNEQFF. CDR3 DNA: TGTGCCAGCAGCCCAGGGAGCGGGAGCTCCTACAATGAGCAGTTCTTC.

The chain couples TRBV28 to TRBJ1-5; D not resolved. CDR1 MDHEN and CDR2 SYDVKM come from the germline V gene. V lost 3 bases and J lost 5, with 8 bases in between. The CDR3 is 13 amino acids. The CDR3 sequence: CASSFQRDQPQHF. The CDR3 DNA sequence: TGTGCCAGCAGTTTTCAGCGGGATCAGCCCCAGCATTTT.

Concerning this clonotype: A much larger clone differs by one base, so this may be a read error. This chain joins TRBV5-1 and TRBJ2-1; D is uncertain. Germline CDR1 is SGHRS and CDR2 is YFSETQ. The CDR3 has 13 amino acids. The DNA of the CDR3 is TGCACCAGCAGCTTGATGGTTAGCAATGAGCAGTTCTTC. As protein: CTSSLMVSNEQFF.

This clonotype appeared many times. V usage is TRBV30 and J usage is TRBJ2-2; D not resolved. The CDR3 sequence is 12 residues long. Germline V gene lookup returns CDR1 GTSNPN and CDR2 SVGIG (reference sequence). Between the trimmed V and J ends, which lost 3 bases and 7 bases, there was a span of 9 bases. The CDR3 spells CAWRKGFGELFF. In DNA form, the CDR3 reads TGTGCCTGGAGAAAAGGTTTCGGGGAGCTGTTTTTT.

V gene TRBV19 combines with J gene TRBJ1-4, with 7 bases fitting TRBD1. V lost 1 base to trimming and J lost 5 bases; unmatched junction nucleotides: 13. The CDR3 spans 18 residues. Germline V CDR1 and CDR2: LNHDA, SQIVND (reference sequence). CDR3 sequence reads: CASSIGPHSTGRNEKLFF. The CDR3 DNA is TGTGCCAGTAGTATAGGGCCCCACTCGACAGGGAGAAATGAAAAACTGTTTTTT.

The CDR3 protein is CASSFLARGQGSPLHF. Here the CDR3 DNA reads TGTGCCAGCAGCTTCTTGGCTCGTGGGCAGGGTTCACCCCTCCACTTT. The chain has TRBV5-4 and TRBJ1-6, with D tentatively TRBD1 (5 bases). The V gene's germline CDR1 is SGHNT and CDR2 YYREEE (reference sequence). The CDR3 is 16 residues long. Trimming removed 2 bases at V and 9 bases at J, with 18 bases between.